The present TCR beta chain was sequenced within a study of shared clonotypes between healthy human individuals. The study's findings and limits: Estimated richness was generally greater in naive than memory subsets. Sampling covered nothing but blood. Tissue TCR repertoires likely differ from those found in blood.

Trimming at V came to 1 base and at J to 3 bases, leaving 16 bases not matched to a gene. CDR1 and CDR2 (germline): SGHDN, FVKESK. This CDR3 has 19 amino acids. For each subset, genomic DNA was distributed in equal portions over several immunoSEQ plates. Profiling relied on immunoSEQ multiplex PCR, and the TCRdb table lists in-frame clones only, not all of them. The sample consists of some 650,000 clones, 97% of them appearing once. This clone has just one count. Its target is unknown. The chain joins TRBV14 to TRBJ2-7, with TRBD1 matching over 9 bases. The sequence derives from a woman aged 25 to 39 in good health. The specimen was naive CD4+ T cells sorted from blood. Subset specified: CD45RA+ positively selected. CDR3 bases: TGTGCCAGCAGCCAAGTACGCTTAAGATTACCGGGACAGGGCTACGAGCAGTACTTC. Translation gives CASSQVRLRLPGQGYEQYF. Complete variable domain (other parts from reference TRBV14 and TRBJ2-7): EAGVTQFPSHSVIEKGQTVTLRCDPISGHDNLYWYRRVMGKEIKFLLHFVKESKQDESGMPNNRFLAERTGGTYSTLKVQPAELEDSGVYFCASSQVRLRLPGQGYEQYFGPGTRLTVT.